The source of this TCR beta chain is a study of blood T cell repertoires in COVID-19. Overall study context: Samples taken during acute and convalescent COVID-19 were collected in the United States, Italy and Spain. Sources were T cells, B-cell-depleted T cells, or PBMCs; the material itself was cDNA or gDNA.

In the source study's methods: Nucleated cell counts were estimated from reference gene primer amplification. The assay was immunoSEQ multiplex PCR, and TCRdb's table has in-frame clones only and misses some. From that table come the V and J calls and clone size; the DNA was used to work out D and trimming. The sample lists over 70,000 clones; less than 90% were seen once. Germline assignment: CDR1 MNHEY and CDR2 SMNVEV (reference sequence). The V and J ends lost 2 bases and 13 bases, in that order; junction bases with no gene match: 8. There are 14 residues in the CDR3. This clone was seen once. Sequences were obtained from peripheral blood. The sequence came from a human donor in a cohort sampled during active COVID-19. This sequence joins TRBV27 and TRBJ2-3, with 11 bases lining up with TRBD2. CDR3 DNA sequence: TGTGCCAGCAGTTTACAACTAGCGGGAGTTCAGGAGTATTTT. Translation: CASSLQLAGVQEYF.